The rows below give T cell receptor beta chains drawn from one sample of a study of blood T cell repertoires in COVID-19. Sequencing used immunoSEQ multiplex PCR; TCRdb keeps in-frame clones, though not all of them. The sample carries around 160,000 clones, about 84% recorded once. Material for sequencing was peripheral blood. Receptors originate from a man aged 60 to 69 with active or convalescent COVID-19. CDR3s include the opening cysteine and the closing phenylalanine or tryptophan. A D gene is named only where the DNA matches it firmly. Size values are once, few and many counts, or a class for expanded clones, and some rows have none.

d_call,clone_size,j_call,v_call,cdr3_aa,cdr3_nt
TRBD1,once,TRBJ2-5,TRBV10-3,CAIRGDRGQETQYF,TGTGCCATCAGGGGGGACAGGGGCCAAGAGACCCAGTACTTC
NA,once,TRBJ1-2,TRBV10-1,CAATTQKQVYGYTF,TGCGCGGCCACCACCCAAAAACAGGTCTATGGCTACACCTTC
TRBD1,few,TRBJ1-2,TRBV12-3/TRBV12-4,CASSRQGFDGYTF,TGTGCCAGCAGCCGACAGGGTTTCGATGGCTACACCTTC
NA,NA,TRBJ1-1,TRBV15,CATKTLRNTEAFF,TGTGCCACCAAAACTTTGCGGAACACTGAAGCTTTCTTT
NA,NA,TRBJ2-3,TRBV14,CASSRPSPRDTQYF,TGTGCCAGCAGCCGACCGTCGCCGAGGGATACGCAGTATTTT
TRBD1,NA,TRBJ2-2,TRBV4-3,CASSREGAVGELFF,TGCGCCAGCAGTAGAGAGGGGGCGGTAGGGGAGCTGTTTTTT
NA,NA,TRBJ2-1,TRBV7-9,CASSLESPGVLSYYNEQFF,TGTGCCAGCAGCTTAGAAAGCCCTGGAGTTCTATCGTATTACAATGAGCAGTTCTTC
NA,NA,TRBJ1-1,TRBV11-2,CATSSKEDTEAFF,TGTGCCACCAGCTCTAAAGAAGACACTGAAGCTTTCTTT
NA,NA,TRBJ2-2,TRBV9,CASSGLSTGELFF,TGTGCCAGCAGCGGCTTGAGCACCGGGGAGCTGTTTTTT
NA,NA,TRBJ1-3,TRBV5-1,CASSLPGATGNTIYF,TGCGCCAGCAGCTTACCCGGAGCAACTGGAAACACCATATATTTT
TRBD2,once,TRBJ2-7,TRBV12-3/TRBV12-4,CASSLGPGGEQYF,TGTGCCAGCAGTTTAGGCCCGGGAGGGGAGCAGTACTTC
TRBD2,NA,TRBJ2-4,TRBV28,CASSLLRRSSGAKNIQYF,TGTGCCAGCAGTTTACTTAGAAGGTCTAGCGGTGCCAAAAACATTCAGTACTTC
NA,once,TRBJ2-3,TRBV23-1,CASRSLAVYTDTQYF,TGCGCCAGCAGGTCCTTAGCGGTCTACACAGATACGCAGTATTTT
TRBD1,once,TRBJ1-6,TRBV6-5,CASSYSDRANSPLHF,TGTGCCAGCAGTTACTCGGACAGGGCCAATTCACCCCTCCACTTT
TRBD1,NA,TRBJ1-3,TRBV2,CASEGTASGNTIYF,TGTGCCAGCGAGGGGACAGCGTCTGGAAACACCATATATTTT
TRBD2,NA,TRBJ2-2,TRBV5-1,CASSKTSGRATGELFF,TGCGCCAGCAGCAAGACTAGCGGGAGAGCTACCGGGGAGCTGTTTTTT
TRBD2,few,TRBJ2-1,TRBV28,CASSWPSGQNEQFF,TGTGCCAGCAGTTGGCCTAGCGGGCAGAATGAGCAGTTCTTC
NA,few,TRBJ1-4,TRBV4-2,CASSQVSGFEKLFF,TGTGCCAGCAGCCAAGTTTCCGGTTTTGAAAAACTGTTTTTT
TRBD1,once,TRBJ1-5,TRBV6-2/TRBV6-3,CASSYTGTVNQPQHF,TGTGCCAGCAGTTACACCGGGACAGTCAATCAGCCCCAGCATTTT
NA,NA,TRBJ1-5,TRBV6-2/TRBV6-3,CASSPSDRTYQPQHF,TGTGCCAGCAGCCCGTCCGACAGGACCTATCAGCCCCAGCATTTT
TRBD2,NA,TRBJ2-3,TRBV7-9,CASKEGLAADTQYF,TGTGCCAGCAAGGAGGGACTAGCGGCAGATACGCAGTATTTT
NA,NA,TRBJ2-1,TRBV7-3,CASSQTRDSYNEQFF,TGTGCCAGCAGCCAAACACGGGACTCGTACAATGAGCAGTTCTTC
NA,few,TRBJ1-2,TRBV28,CASRESNYGYTF,TGTGCCAGCAGAGAGAGTAACTATGGCTACACCTTC
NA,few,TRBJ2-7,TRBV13,CASSSRGLGQYF,TGTGCCAGCAGCTCAAGAGGTTTAGGGCAGTACTTC
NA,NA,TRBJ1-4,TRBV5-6,CASSFDTGRAEEKLFF,TGTGCCAGCAGCTTTGATACCGGGCGGGCTGAGGAAAAACTGTTTTTT
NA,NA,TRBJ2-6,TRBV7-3,CASSLNIGANVLTF,TGTGCCAGCAGCTTAAATATTGGGGCCAACGTCCTGACTTTC
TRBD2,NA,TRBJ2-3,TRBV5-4,CASSPGLANDVTQYF,TGTGCCAGCAGCCCGGGACTAGCAAACGACGTTACGCAGTATTTT
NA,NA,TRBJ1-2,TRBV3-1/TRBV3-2,CASSQAGRVAKGYTF,TGTGCCAGCAGCCAAGCGGGCAGGGTGGCAAAGGGCTACACCTTC
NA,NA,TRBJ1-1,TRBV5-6,CASNLGGNTEAFF,TGTGCCAGCAACTTAGGAGGAAACACTGAAGCTTTCTTT
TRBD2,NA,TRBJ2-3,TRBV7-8,CASWRGRALSDTQYF,TGTGCCAGCTGGCGGGGGAGGGCCTTGTCAGATACGCAGTATTTT
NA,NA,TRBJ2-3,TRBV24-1,CATSDPGGLALGDTQYF,TGTGCCACCAGTGATCCGGGTGGGCTAGCTCTAGGAGATACGCAGTATTTT
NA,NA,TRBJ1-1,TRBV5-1,CASGQRGNTEAFF,TGCGCCAGCGGCCAACGGGGGAACACTGAAGCTTTCTTT
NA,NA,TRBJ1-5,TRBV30,CAWSVQGNQPQHF,TGTGCCTGGAGTGTACAGGGCAATCAGCCCCAGCATTTT
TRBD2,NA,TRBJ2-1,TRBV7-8,CASSLAVAGEEQFF,TGTGCCAGCAGCTTGGCCGTAGCGGGAGAGGAGCAGTTCTTC
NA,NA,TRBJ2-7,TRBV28,CASSLSTGRDEQYF,TGTGCCAGCAGTTTATCCACAGGAAGGGACGAGCAGTACTTC
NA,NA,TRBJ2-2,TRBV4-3,CASSPLKNTGELFF,TGCGCCAGCAGCCCACTTAAGAACACCGGGGAGCTGTTTTTT
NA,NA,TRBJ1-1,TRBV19,CASSTGGVMNTEAFF,TGTGCCAGTAGTACCGGGGGGGTCATGAACACTGAAGCTTTCTTT
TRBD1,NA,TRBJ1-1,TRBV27,CASSLRGGPEAFF,TGTGCCAGCAGTTTAAGAGGGGGCCCTGAAGCTTTCTTT
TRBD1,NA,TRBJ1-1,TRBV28,CASRPRDRSNTEAFF,TGTGCCAGCAGACCTCGGGACAGATCGAACACTGAAGCTTTCTTT
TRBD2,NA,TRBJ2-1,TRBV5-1,CASSPGLAGVREPYNEQFF,TGCGCCAGCAGCCCGGGACTAGCGGGAGTTAGGGAACCCTACAATGAGCAGTTCTTC
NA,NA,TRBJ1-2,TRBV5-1,CASSLDTDKDGYTF,TGCGCCAGCAGCTTGGACACGGACAAGGATGGCTACACCTTC
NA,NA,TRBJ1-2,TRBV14,CASSSSRVGSGYTF,TGTGCCAGCAGCAGTTCCAGGGTCGGGAGTGGCTACACCTTC
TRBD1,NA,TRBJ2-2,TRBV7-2,CASSSRTGGNTGELFF,TGTGCCAGCAGCTCCCGGACAGGGGGGAACACCGGGGAGCTGTTTTTT
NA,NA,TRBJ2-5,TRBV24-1,CATRTKKYQETQYF,TGTGCCACCCGGACTAAAAAGTACCAAGAGACCCAGTACTTC
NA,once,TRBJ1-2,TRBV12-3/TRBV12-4,CASSSRGYGYTF,TGTGCCAGCAGTTCACGGGGTTATGGCTACACCTTC